Listed here is a single T cell receptor (beta chain). What antigen it recognizes has not been identified. It has no much larger one-base neighbor in the sample; base qualities were not kept. There are 18 amino acids in the CDR3, from cysteine to phenylalanine inclusive. Kept here is only the CDR3 DNA, which spans 54 bases and is read in frame from base 1. At the junction V is shortened by 0 bases and J by 7 bases, with 22 bases in between. CDR1 and CDR2 were assigned from the germline V gene (reference sequence) as SEHNR and FQNEAQ. This record comes from a study of blood T cell repertoires in COVID-19 (TCRdb year 2020). In terms of the full investigation: Samples from collaborators originated in the United States, Italy and Spain and spanned both the acute and convalescent phases of COVID-19. The material from the prospective study consisted of cDNA or gDNA derived from T cells, B-cell-depleted T cells, or PBMCs. The dataset comprised deeply sampled blood TCRbeta repertoires from subjects exposed to, actively infected with, or recovered from COVID-19. A freely available public database, intended as a resource for researchers studying the immune response to SARS-CoV-2, is where the repertoires were released. The samples were drawn from the first 160 participants of the ongoing ImmuneRACE study and from some 1,300 subjects provided by 6 global collaborators. Sample metadata almost always included a de-identified subject ID, COVID-19 status, age in years and sex. Where HLA class I and class II types were available, the types were taken from metadata supplied by the sample provider, not from assay-based typing.

Overall study outcomes, separate from this receptor: Clinical and demographic metadata were provided uncurated, with the amount varying by source and participant.

TCRbeta CDR3 regions were amplified from genomic DNA by means of the immunoSEQ Assay, a bias-controlled multiplex PCR. The original pipeline was this. Nucleated cell counts per sample were estimated from amplification of reference gene primers within the assay. Sequence reads were collapsed and filtered to measure the absolute abundance of every unique TCRbeta CDR3 rearrangement. For each sample, productive Simpson clonality was calculated by taking the square root of Simpson's diversity index across productive rearrangements. In its TCRdb copy, this immuneACCESS table keeps in-frame sequences only and misses some clones. Where compared with another copy, unresolved V genes explain less than half of these, and the others have no known cause. V, J and clone size are taken as reported in that table, and D and trimming were inferred from the DNA itself. Within this sample are 45,000 to 55,000 clones, with 70% to 85% of them counted one time only. The ten largest clones add up to around 5.4% of the sample.

Participants in the prospective study were aged roughly 18 to 100 years, lived in about two dozen United States geographic areas, and enrolled through a virtual design. In the prospective study, cohorts were assigned on the basis of participant-reported clinical history obtained from a screening survey and a study questionnaire. Each participant in the prospective study had whole blood, serum and a nasopharyngeal or oropharyngeal swab collected by mobile phlebotomists. Participants in the prospective study had the option to provide additional blood draws and questionnaires over a roughly 2-month period. Before DNA extraction, prospective study blood samples were shipped either frozen or at room temperature.

This receptor chain uses TRBV7-9 and TRBJ2-1; matching of 6 bases hints at TRBD2 as the D gene. The source is a woman aged 50 to 60 with acute COVID-19. Sequencing was performed on PBMCs or T cells enriched from blood (not recorded which). The CDR3 reads as follows: CASSLAWGGGRGWNEQFF. DNA sequence: TGTGCCAGCAGCTTAGCTTGGGGTGGTGGCCGGGGGTGGAATGAGCAGTTCTTC.